This T cell receptor (beta chain) came from a study of OX40 agonist ivuxolimab in advanced cancers. Background on the study: The patients received agonistic anti-OX40 (CD134) antibody ivuxolimab.

Study-level points and caveats: Relative to CD4+, CD8+ T cells held more expanded clones on average.

Clones were read by immunoSEQ multiplex PCR, and TCRdb kept only the in-frame ones, dropping some. The sample consists of under 12,000 clones, around nine tenths of them appearing once. Of note for this clone: Antigen: not known.

The CDR3 is 15 amino acids. The J segment lost 6 bases and the V segment lost 4 bases, leaving 9 bases of the junction unmatched. Germline CDR1 is MRHNA and CDR2 is SNTAGT. The source of this sequence is an adult with an advanced solid tumor such as melanoma, head and neck, liver or kidney cancer. The chain carries TRBV6-4 and TRBJ2-3, with 8 bases fitting TRBD2. The material was CD4+ or CD8+ T cells sorted from blood, obtained in a trial of the OX40 agonist ivuxolimab. The DNA of the CDR3 is TGTGCCAGCAGTGCCCTAGCGGGCCAAGAGGATACGCAGTATTTT. It specifies CASSALAGQEDTQYF.